The next 28 T cell receptor beta chains were all read from a single sample in a study of shared T cell receptors in the human thymus. Sequencing used immunoSEQ multiplex PCR; TCRdb keeps in-frame clones, though not all of them. The sample has approximately 580,000 clones; about 84% are singletons. Separately, the same data were catalogued under a study of human thymus T cells.

Sequences were obtained from thymocytes. These TCRs come from a boy younger than two with a congenital heart defect.

The table lists this clone with a few counts. The chain joins TRBV4-3 to TRBJ2-1; possibly TRBD2 for D (5 bases). The CDR3 length is 16 residues. Germline-derived CDR1 and CDR2 are LGHNA and YSLEER. V was shortened by 1 base and J by 5 bases, with 15 bases between the two germline ends. The CDR3 DNA sequence: TGCGCCAGCAGCCAAGTGGCGGGCCAAGGGAACAATGAGCAGTTCTTC. This codes for CASSQVAGQGNNEQFF.

The rearrangement uses TRBV30 and TRBJ1-1; D might be TRBD1 (5 bases). Trimming shortened V by 3 bases and J by 1 base, and 18 bases separated the two germline ends. Germline-derived CDR1 and CDR2 are GTSNPN and SVGIG (reference sequence). There are 16 residues in the CDR3. CDR3 loop: CAWSSDKTPKNTEAFF. The CDR3 bases are TGTGCCTGGAGCTCGGACAAGACCCCTAAGAACACTGAAGCTTTCTTT.

V and J are TRBV10-2 and TRBJ2-4; 9 nucleotides match TRBD1. Germline lookup yields CDR1 WSHSY and CDR2 SAAADI. J was trimmed by 7 bases and V by 0 bases; bases with no gene match: 7. CDR3 length: 16 amino acids. In DNA form, the CDR3 reads TGCGCCAGCAGTGAGTCAAGGACAGGGGAGGGGAACATTCAGTACTTC. It codes for CASSESRTGEGNIQYF.

This clone was detected a few times. At the DNA level, this CDR3 is encoded by other sequences in the same sample as well. This chain links TRBV29-1 with TRBJ2-7, with 8 positions matching TRBD2. CDR3 length: 12 residues. With 7 bases clipped from V and 5 bases from J, the junction kept 7 bases outside the gene matches. Germline V CDR1 and CDR2: SQVTM, ANQGSEA. The chain's CDR3 is CSGGLVWDEQYF. CDR3 nucleotide sequence: TGCAGCGGGGGACTAGTTTGGGACGAGCAGTACTTC.

This clone turned up a few times. This chain uses TRBV7-8 with TRBJ2-1; D is ambiguous. V was shortened by 2 bases and J by 0 bases, with 11 bases between the two germline ends. Germline CDR1 SGHVS, CDR2 FQNEAQ. The CDR3 spans 16 residues. This CDR3 reads CASSLIPRGSYNEQFF. As DNA, the CDR3 is TGTGCCAGCAGCTTAATCCCTAGAGGCTCCTACAATGAGCAGTTCTTC. Using reference TRBV7-8 and TRBJ2-1 for the parts outside the CDR3, the full variable domain is GAGVSQSPRYKVAKRGQDVALRCDPISGHVSLFWYQQALGQGPEFLTYFQNEAQLDKSGLPSDRFFAERPEGSVSTLKIQRTQQEDSAVYLCASSLIPRGSYNEQFFGPGTRLTVL.

This clone is a singleton in its sample. This chain's CDR3 is CATSRDRGVYTEAFF. DNA of the CDR3: TGTGCCACCAGCAGGGACAGGGGGGTCTACACTGAAGCTTTCTTT. This chain links TRBV15 with TRBJ1-1, with TRBD1 matching over 10 bases. The CDR3 is 15 amino acids. Germline V gene lookup returns CDR1 LNHNV and CDR2 YYDKDF (reference sequence). Trimming cost V 3 bases and J 3 bases; bases outside gene matches: 4. Complete variable domain (other parts from reference TRBV15 and TRBJ1-1): DAMVIQNPRYQVTQFGKPVTLSCSQTLNHNVMYWYQQKSSQAPKLLFHYYDKDFNNEADTPDNFQSRRPNTSFCFLDIRSPGLGDTAMYLCATSRDRGVYTEAFFGQGTRLTVV.

V gene TRBV5-4 combines with J gene TRBJ1-2; the D gene is possibly TRBD1 (5 bases). CDR1 and CDR2 from the germline V gene are SGHNT and YYREEE (reference sequence). The V gene lost 3 bases and the J gene lost 4 bases, with 25 bases spanning the gap. This CDR3 is 18 amino acids long. CDR3 nucleotide sequence: TGTGCCAGCAGCTCTGCTAGGTTGGCACCCAGGGTTACCTATGGCTACACCTTC. Protein product: CASSSARLAPRVTYGYTF. Full variable domain (rest looked up from reference TRBV5-4 and TRBJ1-2): ETGVTQSPTHLIKTRGQQVTLRCSSQSGHNTVSWYQQALGQGPQFIFQYYREEENGRGNFPPRFSGLQFPNYSSELNVNALELDDSALYLCASSSARLAPRVTYGYTFGSGTRLTVV.

The DNA for the CDR3 is TGCGCCAGCAGCCAATTTATAGCGGGCGGTACGCAGTATTTT. It translates to CASSQFIAGGTQYF. The chain carries TRBV4-1 and TRBJ2-3, with 7 bases fitting TRBD2. Germline V CDR1 and CDR2: MGHRA, YSYEKL. This CDR3 region has 14 residues. J gave up 8 bases and V 2 bases, and 7 bases lay outside the gene matches.

The chain couples TRBV6-5 to TRBJ2-7; TRBD1 is a possible D gene (5 bases). CDR1 and CDR2 from the germline V gene are MNHEY and SVGAGI. Trimming shortened V by 4 bases and J by 0 bases, and 13 bases separated the two germline ends. This CDR3 is 15 amino acids long. The CDR3 here is CASSWQGRSSYEQYF. CDR3 coding DNA: TGTGCCAGCAGTTGGCAGGGCAGGAGCTCCTACGAGCAGTACTTC.

The rearrangement joins TRBV5-1 to TRBJ1-4; D not certain. The CDR3 is 17 amino acids. Trimming shortened V by 0 bases and J by 3 bases, and 15 bases separated the two germline ends. Per the germline V gene, CDR1 is SGHRS and CDR2 is YFSETQ. The CDR3 is CASSLGPLRLANEKLFF. For the CDR3, the DNA is TGCGCCAGCAGCTTGGGGCCCTTGCGGCTAGCTAATGAAAAACTGTTTTTT.

This clone has a single count. The CDR3 sequence: CASSQDPKTSVYNEQFF. The CDR3 region has the DNA TGCGCCAGCAGCCAAGATCCCAAGACTAGCGTTTACAATGAGCAGTTCTTC. The chain recombines TRBV4-3 with TRBJ2-1; 8 bases fit TRBD2. CDR1 and CDR2 from the germline V gene are LGHNA and YSLEER. This CDR3 comprises 17 residues. Trimming cost V 0 bases and J 4 bases; bases outside gene matches: 8.

This clone has more than one count but fewer than ten. This rearrangement joins TRBV18 to TRBJ2-7; D is ambiguous. CDR3 length: 13 residues. Germline V gives CDR1 KGHSH, CDR2 LQKENI. V dropped 3 bases and J dropped 3 bases, with 9 bases sitting between them. CDR3 nucleotide sequence: TGTGCCAGCTCACCGGGCCAGAACTACGAGCAGTACTTC. Translation: CASSPGQNYEQYF.

The count of this clone is one. V and J are TRBV9 and TRBJ2-7, with 9 bases identical to TRBD2. CDR1 SGDLS and CDR2 YYNGEE come from the germline V gene. This CDR3 contains 21 residues. The V gene end was trimmed by 0 bases and the J gene end by 0 bases; junction bases not matched to a gene: 19. The CDR3 DNA sequence: TGTGCCAGCAGCGTAGTCCCCCTAGGAGCGGGAGGCCGCGCGAACTCCTACGAGCAGTACTTC. This sequence encodes CASSVVPLGAGGRANSYEQYF.

The chain uses TRBV4-2 and TRBJ2-1; 8 nucleotides align to TRBD2. V shed 1 base, J shed 9 bases, and the junction held 14 bases outside the gene matches. The CDR3 length is 17 residues. In germline, CDR1 is LGHNA, CDR2 YNFKEQ. CDR3 region: CASSQGNRASGLLEQFF. DNA for the CDR3: TGTGCCAGCAGCCAAGGTAATCGGGCTAGCGGGTTGCTTGAGCAGTTCTTC.

This chain connects TRBV6-5 to TRBJ2-5; 7 bases map to TRBD1. J lost 4 bases, V lost 6 bases, and 11 bases had no gene match. Germline V gene data show CDR1 as MNHEY and CDR2 as SVGAGI. The CDR3 is 15 amino acids. Here the CDR3 reads CASRPRGIARETQYF. The CDR3 bases are TGTGCCAGCAGGCCCAGGGGGATAGCGAGAGAGACCCAGTACTTC.

This chain joins TRBV11-2 and TRBJ2-7, with 11 bases fitting TRBD2. V shed 1 base and J 2 bases; nucleotides not matched to a gene: 1. This CDR3 spans 15 amino acids. Looked up from germline, CDR1 is SGHAT and CDR2 is FQNNGV. Here the CDR3 reads CASSLGGLAAYEQYF. The CDR3 nucleotides read TGTGCCAGCAGCTTAGGGGGACTAGCGGCCTACGAGCAGTACTTC.

V and J are TRBV14 and TRBJ2-5, with 14 bases fitting TRBD2. Germline V CDR1 and CDR2: SGHDN, FVKESK. The ends lost 2 bases at V and 1 base at J; junction bases unmatched: 12. This CDR3 spans 20 amino acids. The CDR3 sequence: CASSQPPGTSGRPVQETQYF. In nucleotides, the CDR3 is TGTGCCAGCAGCCAACCCCCCGGGACTAGCGGGAGACCGGTCCAAGAGACCCAGTACTTC.

The gene calls are TRBV28 and TRBJ1-5; 8 bases are a match to TRBD1. The length of the CDR3 is 12 residues. In germline, CDR1 is MDHEN, CDR2 SYDVKM. The CDR3 coding sequence is TGTGTCGTACAGGGGGGCAATCAGCCCCAGCATTTT. Protein product: CVVQGGNQPQHF.

The rearrangement uses TRBV11-2 and TRBJ2-7; 7 nucleotides align to TRBD1. Losses at the gene ends were 5 bases for V and 1 base for J; bases not matched to a gene: 2. The CDR3 is made up of 13 amino acids. Per germline, CDR1 SGHAT and CDR2 FQNNGV. In DNA, the CDR3 is TGTGCCAGCAGCGGGACAGTTTCCTACGAGCAGTACTTC. Its protein is CASSGTVSYEQYF.

The chain recombines TRBV28 with TRBJ2-1; D possibly corresponds to TRBD1 (5 bases). V shed 3 bases and J shed 3 bases, with 27 bases lying between them. The CDR3 extends over 20 amino acids. Looked up from germline, CDR1 is MDHEN and CDR2 is SYDVKM. CDR3 in DNA: TGTGCCAGCAGTTTGGGGCCGCGTGCGCCCCTAAGGGCCTACTACAATGAGCAGTTCTTC. This sequence encodes CASSLGPRAPLRAYYNEQFF. The full variable domain, its missing parts supplied by reference TRBV28 and TRBJ2-1, is DVKVTQSSRYLVKRTGEKVFLECVQDMDHENMFWYRQDPGLGLRLIYFSYDVKMKEKGDIPEGYSVSREKKERFSLILESASTNQTSMYLCASSLGPRAPLRAYYNEQFFGPGTRLTVL.

The chain couples TRBV4-3 to TRBJ2-5; perhaps TRBD2 as D (5 bases). Trimming removed 3 bases from V and 5 bases from J, with 16 bases in between. Germline CDR1 is LGHNA and CDR2 is YSLEER. This CDR3 comprises 15 residues. The CDR3 nucleotides read TGCGCCAGCAGCCACTCCAGGACCGGCGGGGAGACCCAGTACTTC. This encodes CASSHSRTGGETQYF.

The DNA for the CDR3 is TGTGCCAGCAGGTGGAGGGGGCCCAATGAGCAGTTCTTC. Its protein is CASRWRGPNEQFF. The J gene is TRBJ2-1, the V gene TRBV6-1; a weak D match, TRBD1 (7 bases). Trimming took off 6 bases at V and 6 bases at J, with 12 bases between the two ends. Germline V gene lookup returns CDR1 MNHNS and CDR2 SASEGT. The CDR3 is made up of 13 amino acids.

This clone was recorded once. The chain recombines TRBV7-9 with TRBJ2-3, with 14 bases fitting TRBD2. Germline loops: CDR1 SEHNR, CDR2 FQNEAQ (reference sequence). V gave up 5 bases and J gave up 1 base; unmatched junction bases: 11. The CDR3 is 19 residues long. The CDR3 sequence is CASSRTPGTSGRGTDTQYF. The DNA of the CDR3 is TGTGCCAGCAGCCGTACTCCGGGGACTAGCGGGAGAGGCACAGATACGCAGTATTTT.

The chain links TRBV7-6 to TRBJ1-2; TRBD1 aligns across 10 bases. CDR1 SGHVS and CDR2 FNYEAQ come from the germline V gene. The CDR3 sequence is 16 residues long. The J segment lost 1 base and the V segment lost 5 bases, leaving 7 bases of the junction unmatched. The CDR3 is CASSARTGGNNYGYTF. The CDR3 DNA reads TGTGCCAGCAGCGCCAGGACAGGGGGTAATAACTATGGCTACACCTTC. Filled out from reference TRBV7-6 and TRBJ1-2, the complete variable domain reads GAGVSQSPRYKVTKRGQDVALRCDPISGHVSLYWYRQALGQGPEFLTYFNYEAQQDKSGLPNDRFSAERPEGSISTLTIQRTEQRDSAMYRCASSARTGGNNYGYTFGSGTRLTVV.

This clone was detected a few times. The rearrangement links TRBV5-6 to TRBJ1-2; 7 bases fit TRBD1. V lost 1 base and J lost 0; bases outside the gene matches: 9. Germline V gene data show CDR1 as SGHDT and CDR2 as YYEEEE. The CDR3 sequence is 17 residues long. The CDR3 bases are TGTGCCAGCAGCTTGAAGACAGGGCCTAAAGCTAACTATGGCTACACCTTC. Amino acid sequence: CASSLKTGPKANYGYTF.

The chain is built from TRBV27 and TRBJ2-5; 7 bases match TRBD1. Losses at the gene ends were 4 bases for V and 2 bases for J; bases not matched to a gene: 10. The CDR3 totals 16 residues. Germline V gene sequence: CDR1 MNHEY, CDR2 SMNVEV (reference sequence). The CDR3 spells CASSSYLPTGQETQYF. CDR3 DNA sequence: TGTGCCAGCAGTTCGTACCTTCCGACAGGGCAAGAGACCCAGTACTTC.

V and J are TRBV4-3 and TRBJ2-1, with D possibly TRBD1 on 5 matching bases. The CDR3 consists of 15 residues. Germline CDR1 and CDR2: LGHNA and YSLEER. Trimming shortened V by 0 bases and J by 7 bases, and 13 bases separated the two germline ends. The CDR3 spells CASSQDMAGWNEQFF. The CDR3 coding sequence is TGCGCCAGCAGCCAAGATATGGCAGGGTGGAATGAGCAGTTCTTC.

The CDR3, as DNA: TGTGCCATCAGTGTGAAGCGGGAGGGTGTCAAAAACATTCAGTACTTC. Translating it yields CAISVKREGVKNIQYF. The chain has TRBV10-3 and TRBJ2-4, with 10 bases fitting TRBD2. Germline trimming cut 4 bases from V and 3 bases from J; bases unmatched to any gene: 6. Germline CDR1 ENHRY, CDR2 SYGVKD. This CDR3 comprises 16 residues.